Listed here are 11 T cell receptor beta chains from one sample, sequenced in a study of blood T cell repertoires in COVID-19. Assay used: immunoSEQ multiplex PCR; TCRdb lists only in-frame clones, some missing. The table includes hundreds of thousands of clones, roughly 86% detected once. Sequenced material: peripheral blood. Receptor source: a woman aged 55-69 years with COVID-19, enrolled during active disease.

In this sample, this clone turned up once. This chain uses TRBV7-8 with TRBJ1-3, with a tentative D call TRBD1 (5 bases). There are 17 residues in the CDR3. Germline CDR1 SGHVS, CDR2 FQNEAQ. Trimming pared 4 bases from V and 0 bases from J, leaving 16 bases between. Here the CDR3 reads CASSSAGGTYSGNTIYF. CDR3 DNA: TGTGCCAGCAGCTCGGCCGGGGGGACCTACTCTGGAAACACCATATATTTT.

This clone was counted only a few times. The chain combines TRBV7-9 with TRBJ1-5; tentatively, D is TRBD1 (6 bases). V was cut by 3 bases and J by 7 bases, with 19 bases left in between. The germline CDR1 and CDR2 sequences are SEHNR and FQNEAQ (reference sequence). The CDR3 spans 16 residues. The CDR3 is CASSFSQGGEGQPQHF. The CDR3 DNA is TGTGCCAGCAGCTTTTCACAGGGCGGTGAAGGACAGCCCCAGCATTTT.

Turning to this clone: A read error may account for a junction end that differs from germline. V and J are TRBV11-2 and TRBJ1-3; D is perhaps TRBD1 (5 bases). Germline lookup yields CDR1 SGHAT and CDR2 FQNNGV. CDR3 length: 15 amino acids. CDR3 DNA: TGTGCCAGCAGTTTAGGGGTCGACTATGGAAACACCATATATTTT. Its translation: CASSLGVDYGNTIYF. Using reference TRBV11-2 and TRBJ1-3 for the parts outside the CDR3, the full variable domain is EAGVAQSPRYKIIEKRQSVAFWCNPISGHATLYWYQQILGQGPKLLIQFQNNGVVDDSQLPKDRFSAERLKGVDSTLKIQPAKLEDSAVYLCASSLGVDYGNTIYFGEGSWLTVV.

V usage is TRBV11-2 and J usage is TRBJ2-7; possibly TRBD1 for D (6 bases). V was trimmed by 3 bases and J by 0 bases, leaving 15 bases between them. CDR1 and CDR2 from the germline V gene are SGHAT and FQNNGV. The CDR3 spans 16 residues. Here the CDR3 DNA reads TGTGCCAGCAGCTTTTTTCCCAGGGGAAGCTCCTACGAGCAGTACTTC. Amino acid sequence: CASSFFPRGSSYEQYF. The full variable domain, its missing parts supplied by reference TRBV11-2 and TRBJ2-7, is EAGVAQSPRYKIIEKRQSVAFWCNPISGHATLYWYQQILGQGPKLLIQFQNNGVVDDSQLPKDRFSAERLKGVDSTLKIQPAKLEDSAVYLCASSFFPRGSSYEQYFGPGTRLTVT.

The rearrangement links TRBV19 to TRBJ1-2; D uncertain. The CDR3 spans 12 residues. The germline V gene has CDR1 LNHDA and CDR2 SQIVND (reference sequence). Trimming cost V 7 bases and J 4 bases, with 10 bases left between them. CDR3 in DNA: TGTGCCAGTATCGAGGGTACCTATGGCTACACCTTC. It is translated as CASIEGTYGYTF.

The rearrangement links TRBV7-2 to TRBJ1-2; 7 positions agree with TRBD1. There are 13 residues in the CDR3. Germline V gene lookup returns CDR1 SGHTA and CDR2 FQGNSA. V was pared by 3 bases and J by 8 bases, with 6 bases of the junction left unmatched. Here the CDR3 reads CASSLAGGRGYTF. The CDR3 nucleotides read TGTGCCAGCAGCTTGGCAGGGGGTAGGGGCTACACCTTC.

In DNA, the CDR3 is TGTGCCAGCAGCGCGAACCGGGGTTATAACTATGGCTACACCTTC. Its translation is CASSANRGYNYGYTF. The gene calls are TRBV11-2 and TRBJ1-2; no firm D call. CDR3 size: 15 residues. Germline CDR1 SGHAT, CDR2 FQNNGV. V was clipped by 5 bases and J by 1 base, with 14 bases between them.

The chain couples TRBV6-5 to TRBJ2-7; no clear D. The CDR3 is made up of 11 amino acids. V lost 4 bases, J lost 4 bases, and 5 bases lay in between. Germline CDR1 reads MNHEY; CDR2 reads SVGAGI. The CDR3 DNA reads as TGTGCCAGCAGTTTCTTTTACGAGCAGTACTTC. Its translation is CASSFFYEQYF.

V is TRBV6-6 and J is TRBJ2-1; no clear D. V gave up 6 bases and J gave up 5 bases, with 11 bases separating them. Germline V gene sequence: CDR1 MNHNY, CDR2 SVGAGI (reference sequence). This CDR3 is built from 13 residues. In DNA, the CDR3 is TGTGCCAGCAGCTCTGACTCAAACAATGAGCAGTTCTTC. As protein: CASSSDSNNEQFF.

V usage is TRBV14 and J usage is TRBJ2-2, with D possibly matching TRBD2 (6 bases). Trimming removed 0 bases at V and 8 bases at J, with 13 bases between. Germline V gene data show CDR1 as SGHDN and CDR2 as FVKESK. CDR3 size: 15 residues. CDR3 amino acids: CASSQERGRAGELFF. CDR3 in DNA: TGTGCCAGCAGCCAAGAACGGGGGAGAGCTGGGGAGCTGTTTTTT.

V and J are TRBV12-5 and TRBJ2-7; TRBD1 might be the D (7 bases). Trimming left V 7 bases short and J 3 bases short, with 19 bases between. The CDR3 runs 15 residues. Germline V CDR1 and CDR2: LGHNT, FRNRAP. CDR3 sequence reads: CASAHPQGGIYEQYF. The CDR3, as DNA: TGTGCTAGTGCCCATCCCCAGGGGGGTATCTACGAGCAGTACTTC.